This section outlines one TCR beta chain sequence together with its context. Its antigen is not known. The CDR3 length is 17 residues. Germline CDR1 MDHEN, CDR2 SYDVKM. The trim removed 7 bases at V and 0 bases at J, leaving 11 bases unmatched. The sample is drawn from a study of T cell responses to AZD1222 COVID-19 vaccine. Study-wide context: Second-dose intervals near 4 or 12 weeks were combined. Study observations and caveats: Donors were largely white British and mainly female; clonal diversity was possibly underestimated. Repertoire sampling was restricted to post-peak T cell response timepoints. The breadth and depth of Spike-specific TCRs increased once two AZD1222 doses had been given.

Profiled with immunoSEQ multiplex PCR; TCRdb holds only in-frame clones, not every one. In the table there are 130,000 or so clones, 70% to 90% of which are singletons. This receptor was taken from an adult in good health. The sequenced sample was peripheral blood, obtained on day 0 of AZD1222 vaccination. J is TRBJ1-1 and V is TRBV28; 10 bases match TRBD1. The CDR3 here is CASTNPGTGDVNTEAFF. In DNA, the CDR3 is TGTGCCAGCACGAATCCAGGGACAGGGGATGTGAACACTGAAGCTTTCTTT.